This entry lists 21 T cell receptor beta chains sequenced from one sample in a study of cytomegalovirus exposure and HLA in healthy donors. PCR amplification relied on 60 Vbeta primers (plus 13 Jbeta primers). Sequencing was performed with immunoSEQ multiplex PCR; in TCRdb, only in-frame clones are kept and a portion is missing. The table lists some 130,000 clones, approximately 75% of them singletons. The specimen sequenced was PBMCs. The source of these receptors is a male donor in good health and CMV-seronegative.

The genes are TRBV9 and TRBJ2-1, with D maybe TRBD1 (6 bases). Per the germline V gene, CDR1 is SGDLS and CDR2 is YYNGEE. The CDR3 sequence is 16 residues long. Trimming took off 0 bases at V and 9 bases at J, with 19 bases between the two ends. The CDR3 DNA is TGTGCCAGCAGCGTAGGCTCTGGGGGCCTACCCAGTGAGCAGTTCTTC. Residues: CASSVGSGGLPSEQFF.

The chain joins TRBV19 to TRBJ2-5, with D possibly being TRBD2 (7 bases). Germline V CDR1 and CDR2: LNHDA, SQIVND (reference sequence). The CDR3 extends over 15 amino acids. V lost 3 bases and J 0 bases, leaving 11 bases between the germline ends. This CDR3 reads CASSIRGAYQETQYF. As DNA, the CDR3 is TGTGCCAGTAGTATTCGGGGGGCCTACCAAGAGACCCAGTACTTC.

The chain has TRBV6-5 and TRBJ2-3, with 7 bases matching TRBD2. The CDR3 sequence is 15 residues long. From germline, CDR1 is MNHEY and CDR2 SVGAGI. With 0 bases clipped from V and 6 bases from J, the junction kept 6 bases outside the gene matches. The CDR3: CASSYSIGGWDTQYF. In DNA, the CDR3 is TGTGCCAGCAGTTACTCTATCGGGGGGTGGGATACGCAGTATTTT.

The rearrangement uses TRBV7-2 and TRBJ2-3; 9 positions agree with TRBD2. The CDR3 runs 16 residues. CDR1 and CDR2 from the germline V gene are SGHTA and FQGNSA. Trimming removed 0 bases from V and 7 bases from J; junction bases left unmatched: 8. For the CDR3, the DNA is TGTGCCAGCAGCTTAGCGGCGAGCGGGGGGACGCATACGCAGTATTTT. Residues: CASSLAASGGTHTQYF. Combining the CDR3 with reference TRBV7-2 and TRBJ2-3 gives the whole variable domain GAGVSQSPSNKVTEKGKDVELRCDPISGHTALYWYRQSLGQGLEFLIYFQGNSAPDKSGLPSDRFSAERTGGSVSTLTIQRTQQEDSAVYLCASSLAASGGTHTQYFGPGTRLTVL.

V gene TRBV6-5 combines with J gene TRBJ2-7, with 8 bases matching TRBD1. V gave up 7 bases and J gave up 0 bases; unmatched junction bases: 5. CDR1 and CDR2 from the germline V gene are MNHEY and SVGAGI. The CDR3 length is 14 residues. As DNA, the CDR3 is TGTGCCAGCAACAGGGGGGACCGCTCCTACGAGCAGTACTTC. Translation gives CASNRGDRSYEQYF.

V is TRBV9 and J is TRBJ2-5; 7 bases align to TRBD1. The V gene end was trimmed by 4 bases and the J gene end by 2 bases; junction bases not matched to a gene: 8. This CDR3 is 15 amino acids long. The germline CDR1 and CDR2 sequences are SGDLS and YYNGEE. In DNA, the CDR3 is TGTGCCAGCAGCATGACAGGGAAGGCGCAAGAGACCCAGTACTTC. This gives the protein CASSMTGKAQETQYF.

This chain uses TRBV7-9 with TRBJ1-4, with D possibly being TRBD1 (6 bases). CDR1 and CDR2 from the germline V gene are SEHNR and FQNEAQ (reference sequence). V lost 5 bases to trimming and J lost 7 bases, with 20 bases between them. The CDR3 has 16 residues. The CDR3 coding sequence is TGTGCCAGCAGCCCAGACCTGAAGGGGGGGAGTGAAAAACTGTTTTTT. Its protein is CASSPDLKGGSEKLFF.

CDR3 nucleotides: TGTGCCTGGAGTAAAGGGCTCTACGGGACACTTAATCAGCCCCAGCATTTT. As protein: CAWSKGLYGTLNQPQHF. The chain has TRBV30 and TRBJ1-5; D is possibly TRBD1 (6 bases). With 2 bases removed from V and 4 bases from J, the gap between germline ends came to 21 bases. The germline gives CDR1 GTSNPN, CDR2 SVGIG (reference sequence). The CDR3 totals 17 residues.

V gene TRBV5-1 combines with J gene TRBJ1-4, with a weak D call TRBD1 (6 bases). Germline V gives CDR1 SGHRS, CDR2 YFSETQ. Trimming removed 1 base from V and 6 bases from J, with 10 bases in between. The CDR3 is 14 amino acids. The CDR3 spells CASSLRGADEKLFF. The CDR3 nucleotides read TGCGCCAGCAGCTTGCGGGGGGCTGATGAAAAACTGTTTTTT.

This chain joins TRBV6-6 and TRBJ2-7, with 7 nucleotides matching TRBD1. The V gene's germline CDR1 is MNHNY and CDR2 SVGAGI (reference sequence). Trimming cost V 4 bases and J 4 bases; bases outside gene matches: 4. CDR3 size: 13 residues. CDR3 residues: CASSSRQGYEQYF. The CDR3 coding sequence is TGTGCCAGCAGTTCCCGACAGGGTTACGAGCAGTACTTC.

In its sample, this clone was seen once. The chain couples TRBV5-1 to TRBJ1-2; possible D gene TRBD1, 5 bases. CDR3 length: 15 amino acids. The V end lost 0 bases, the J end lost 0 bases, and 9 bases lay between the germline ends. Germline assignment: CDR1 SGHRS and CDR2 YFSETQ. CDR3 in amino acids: CASSLVPGTNYGYTF. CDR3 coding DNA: TGCGCCAGCAGCTTGGTCCCAGGGACTAACTATGGCTACACCTTC.

The CDR3 loop reads CASSFARSTYEQYF. The CDR3 DNA follows: TGTGCCAGCAGCTTCGCCCGGAGTACCTACGAGCAGTACTTC. This chain connects TRBV7-9 to TRBJ2-7, with no clear D. The CDR3 is made up of 14 amino acids. In germline, CDR1 is SEHNR, CDR2 FQNEAQ (reference sequence). Trimming pared 3 bases from V and 2 bases from J, leaving 11 bases between.

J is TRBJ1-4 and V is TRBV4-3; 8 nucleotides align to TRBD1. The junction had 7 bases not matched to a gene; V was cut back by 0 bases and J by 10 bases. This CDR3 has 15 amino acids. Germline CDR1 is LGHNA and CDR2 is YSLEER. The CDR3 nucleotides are TGCGCCAGCAGCCAAGAAGACAGGGGAGCTGGAAAACTGTTTTTT. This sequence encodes CASSQEDRGAGKLFF.

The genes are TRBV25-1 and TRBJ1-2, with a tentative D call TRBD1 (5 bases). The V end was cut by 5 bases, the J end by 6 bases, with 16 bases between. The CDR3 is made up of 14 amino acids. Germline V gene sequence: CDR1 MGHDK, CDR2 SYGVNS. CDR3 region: CASSLRQYGHGYTF. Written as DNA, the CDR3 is TGTGCCAGCAGTTTGAGACAGTATGGACATGGCTACACCTTC.

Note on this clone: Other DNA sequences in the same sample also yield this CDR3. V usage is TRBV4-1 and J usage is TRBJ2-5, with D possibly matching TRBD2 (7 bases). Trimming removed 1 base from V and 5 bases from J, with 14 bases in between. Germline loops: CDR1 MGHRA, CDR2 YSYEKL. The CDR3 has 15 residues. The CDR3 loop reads CASSQGSGGGETQYF. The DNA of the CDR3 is TGCGCCAGCAGCCAAGGGTCGGGCGGGGGCGAGACCCAGTACTTC.

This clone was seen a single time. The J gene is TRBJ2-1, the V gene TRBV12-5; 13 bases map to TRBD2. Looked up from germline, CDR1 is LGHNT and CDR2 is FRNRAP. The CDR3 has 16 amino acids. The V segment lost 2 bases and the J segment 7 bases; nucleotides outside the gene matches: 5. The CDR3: CASGLRPGLAGNEQFF. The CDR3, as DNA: TGTGCTAGTGGTTTGAGGCCGGGACTAGCGGGGAATGAGCAGTTCTTC.

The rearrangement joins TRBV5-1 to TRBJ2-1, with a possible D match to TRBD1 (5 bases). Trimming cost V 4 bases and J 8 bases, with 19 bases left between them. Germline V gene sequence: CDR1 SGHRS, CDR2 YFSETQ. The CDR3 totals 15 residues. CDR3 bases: TGCGCCAGCAGCCCGTTCGCAGGGTCGGGCGATGAGCAGTTCTTC. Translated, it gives CASSPFAGSGDEQFF.

CDR3 nucleotides: TGTGCCAGCAGCCCAGGGGGTTATACGAATGAGCAGTTCTTC. This translates into CASSPGGYTNEQFF. The V gene is TRBV11-2, the J gene TRBJ2-1, with 7 positions matching TRBD1. The junction had 8 bases not matched to a gene; V was cut back by 5 bases and J by 7 bases. The CDR3 totals 14 residues. Germline V gene data show CDR1 as SGHAT and CDR2 as FQNNGV.

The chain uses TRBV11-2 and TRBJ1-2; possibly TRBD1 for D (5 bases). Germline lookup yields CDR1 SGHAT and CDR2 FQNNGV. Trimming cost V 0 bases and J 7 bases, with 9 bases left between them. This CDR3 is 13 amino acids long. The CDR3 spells CASSLDRVTGYTF. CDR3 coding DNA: TGTGCCAGCAGCTTAGACAGGGTTACTGGCTACACCTTC.

The CDR3 here is CASSEDTQPQHF. The CDR3 DNA follows: TGTGCCAGCAGTGAAGACACTCAGCCCCAGCATTTT. The V and J genes are TRBV2 and TRBJ1-5; no clear D gene. The V gene's germline CDR1 is SNHLY and CDR2 FYNNEI. V was clipped by 1 base and J by 6 bases, with 4 bases between them. The CDR3 sequence is 12 residues long.

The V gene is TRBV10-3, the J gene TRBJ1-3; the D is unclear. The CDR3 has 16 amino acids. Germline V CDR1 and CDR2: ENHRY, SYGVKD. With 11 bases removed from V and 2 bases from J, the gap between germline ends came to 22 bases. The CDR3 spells CASVVATGVAGNTIYF. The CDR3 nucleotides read TGTGCCTCAGTAGTTGCTACGGGAGTGGCTGGAAACACCATATATTTT.